The subject of this entry is one T cell receptor (beta chain). The antigen remains unidentified. V dropped 3 bases and J dropped 6 bases, with 10 bases sitting between them. This CDR3 contains 13 residues. CDR1 SGHTA and CDR2 FQGTGA come from the germline V gene. The record originates from a study of CD8 T cells in ankylosing spondylitis. Overall study findings and caveats: Clones linked to disease were reported to show significant enrichment in matched ankylosing spondylitis synovial fluid.

As the method for making TCR beta libraries, quantitative 5'-RACE with molecular barcodes was used. TCRdb re-analysed the 5' RACE reads in MiXCR, keeping a single row per CDR3 protein. The data show roughly 230,000 distinct CDR3 sequences, under 20% seen once. The V call is TRBV7-3, the J call TRBJ2-3; D remains unclear. The sequenced material came from blood, either unsorted or a sorted T cell fraction (not recorded which). The sequence was collected from a male donor with ankylosing spondylitis or in good health (not recorded which). The CDR3 DNA follows: TGTGCCAGCAGCTTCCGACTTCAGGATACGCAGTATTTT. It is translated as CASSFRLQDTQYF.